The next 12 T cell receptor beta chains were all read from a single sample in a study of T-cell reconstitution after alpha-beta-depleted transplantation in children. A library of TCRbeta sequences, prepared with unique molecular identifiers, was generated. One entry per CDR3 protein, called by TCRdb with MiXCR from the PCR reads. The data show about 580,000 distinct CDR3 sequences, 20% to 25% seen once. The sample in question was PBMCs, mostly from graft donor cells, obtained 360 days after TCRalphabeta/CD19-depleted stem cell transplant. Source of these receptors: a boy in the first two years of life who had a stem cell transplant for acute myeloid leukemia, so the T cells may come from the graft donor.

This clonotype was detected a few times. The chain recombines TRBV7-9 with TRBJ2-1; no firm D call. The CDR3 runs 14 residues. Germline values: CDR1 SEHNR, CDR2 FQNEAQ (reference sequence). V lost 5 bases and J 6 bases, leaving 14 bases between the germline ends. The CDR3: CASSPPFGGNEQFF. CDR3 bases: TGTGCCAGCAGCCCCCCCTTTGGTGGCAATGAGCAGTTCTTC.

This clonotype was detected only a few times. The genes are TRBV15 and TRBJ2-5; D unclear. The CDR3 contains 17 residues. Between the trimmed V and J ends, which lost 3 bases and 5 bases, there was a span of 22 bases. From germline, CDR1 is LNHNV and CDR2 YYDKDF (reference sequence). The CDR3: CATSRSLSLKGMETQYF. The CDR3 coding sequence is TGTGCCACCAGCAGGTCCCTCTCCCTAAAGGGTATGGAGACCCAGTACTTC.

The CDR3 sequence: CATGGQPSSYNEQFF. CDR3 nucleotide sequence: TGTGCCACGGGGGGACAGCCGAGCTCCTACAATGAGCAGTTCTTC. This rearrangement joins TRBV15 to TRBJ2-1; tentatively, D is TRBD1 (7 bases). Germline V gene lookup returns CDR1 LNHNV and CDR2 YYDKDF (reference sequence). The length of the CDR3 is 15 residues. V was cut by 9 bases and J by 0 bases, with 15 bases left in between.

This clonotype showed up many times. The chain recombines TRBV11-2 with TRBJ2-5; D not resolved. In germline, CDR1 is SGHAT, CDR2 FQNNGV. Between the trimmed V and J ends, which lost 3 bases and 4 bases, there was a span of 9 bases. The CDR3 consists of 13 residues. This CDR3 is CASSFITAETQYF. In DNA form, the CDR3 reads TGTGCCAGCAGCTTTATCACAGCAGAGACCCAGTACTTC. Variable domain in full (rest from reference TRBV11-2 and TRBJ2-5): EAGVAQSPRYKIIEKRQSVAFWCNPISGHATLYWYQQILGQGPKLLIQFQNNGVVDDSQLPKDRFSAERLKGVDSTLKIQPAKLEDSAVYLCASSFITAETQYFGPGTRLLVL.

At least ten counts were recorded for this clonotype. The genes are TRBV9 and TRBJ2-2; 11 bases fit TRBD2. Germline CDR1 SGDLS, CDR2 YYNGEE. V lost 4 bases to trimming and J lost 5 bases; unmatched junction nucleotides: 4. This CDR3 has 15 residues. CDR3 nucleotides: TGTGCCAGCAGCTTAGCGGGGGGGCTTACCGGGGAGCTGTTTTTT. It is translated as CASSLAGGLTGELFF.

This chain uses TRBV6-1 with TRBJ2-5; D possibly corresponds to TRBD2 (7 bases). CDR1 MNHNS and CDR2 SASEGT come from the germline V gene. The CDR3 sequence is 13 residues long. V gave up 6 bases and J gave up 6 bases, with 14 bases separating them. The CDR3 spells CASRERGGQTQYF. The CDR3 DNA reads TGTGCCAGCAGAGAGAGGGGGGGTCAGACCCAGTACTTC.

This clonotype was counted once. The J gene is TRBJ1-1, the V gene TRBV11-2; D not certain. The length of the CDR3 is 13 residues. The V gene lost 4 bases and the J gene lost 6 bases, with 12 bases spanning the gap. In germline, CDR1 is SGHAT, CDR2 FQNNGV. The CDR3 bases are TGTGCCAGCAGCTCCCCGGGCCCTTCTGAAGCTTTCTTT. It translates to CASSSPGPSEAFF.

This clonotype was observed many times. The CDR3 sequence: CASSEYRDSYEQYF. The DNA of the CDR3 is TGTGCCAGCAGTGAATACCGGGACAGCTACGAGCAGTACTTC. V gene TRBV25-1 combines with J gene TRBJ2-7; TRBD1 matches at 7 bases. CDR3 length: 14 amino acids. V gave up 0 bases and J gave up 3 bases; unmatched junction bases: 2. CDR1 and CDR2 from the germline V gene are MGHDK and SYGVNS.

The chain combines TRBV5-6 with TRBJ2-1; 7 bases align to TRBD2. V gave up 0 bases and J gave up 2 bases; unmatched junction bases: 11. The germline gives CDR1 SGHDT, CDR2 YYEEEE. The CDR3 is 18 amino acids. This chain's CDR3 is CASSLGIGSGRTYNEQFF. The CDR3 DNA reads TGTGCCAGCAGCTTGGGGATAGGTAGCGGGCGGACCTACAATGAGCAGTTCTTC.

This chain uses TRBV10-3 with TRBJ2-7, with 7 positions matching TRBD1. This CDR3 is built from 16 residues. CDR1 ENHRY and CDR2 SYGVKD come from the germline V gene. After removal of 3 bases from V and 2 bases from J, the junction contained 10 bases not matched to a gene. This CDR3 reads CAISDPDRVPPYEQYF. The DNA of the CDR3 is TGTGCCATCAGTGACCCTGACAGGGTTCCTCCCTACGAGCAGTACTTC.

This sequence joins TRBV6-5 and TRBJ1-1; 7 nucleotides align to TRBD1. This CDR3 is built from 14 residues. Trimming cost V 6 bases and J 5 bases; bases outside gene matches: 9. Germline assignment: CDR1 MNHEY and CDR2 SVGAGI. The CDR3 sequence: CASSRLYRGTEAFF. Here the CDR3 DNA reads TGTGCCAGCAGCCGCCTATACAGGGGTACTGAAGCTTTCTTT.

There are a few counts of this clonotype. V and J are TRBV6-1 and TRBJ2-5; D is unclear. Germline V lookup: CDR1 MNHNS, CDR2 SASEGT. The CDR3 has 16 amino acids. V was pared by 7 bases and J by 2 bases, with 20 bases between. DNA for the CDR3: TGTGCCAGCAAAATTTGGGTGGGAATTTCGCAAGAGACCCAGTACTTC. This codes for CASKIWVGISQETQYF.